The 22 T cell receptor beta chains presented below share a single source sample, sequenced in a study of T cells in Graves' hyperthyroidism and ophthalmopathy. Regions amplified from RNA transcripts were the TCR beta CDR3 regions. During a first-round RT-PCR of the TCR CDR3, the HTBI primer set was used. TCRdb called the multiplex PCR reads again in MiXCR, with one record for every CDR3 protein. The sample has hundreds of thousands of distinct CDR3 sequences; about two fifths are singletons. The sample taken for sequencing was blood. These receptors came from a man between 18 and 29 years old with Graves' hyperthyroidism.

This clonotype was counted a few times. The chain has TRBV5-5 and TRBJ1-1; no clear D gene. The V end lost 0 bases, the J end lost 0 bases, and 9 bases lay between the germline ends. The CDR3 extends over 15 amino acids. CDR1 is SGHKS and CDR2 is YYEKEE in the germline V gene (reference sequence). CDR3 sequence (DNA): TGTGCCAGCAGCTTGGCCTCCGAAATGAACACTGAAGCTTTCTTT. This codes for CASSLASEMNTEAFF.

This chain links TRBV10-2 with TRBJ2-7, with 8 nucleotides matching TRBD1. Per germline, CDR1 WSHSY and CDR2 SAAADI. The ends lost 6 bases at V and 2 bases at J; junction bases unmatched: 9. The CDR3 sequence is 15 residues long. The chain's CDR3 is CASSLPGQATYEQYF. CDR3 DNA sequence: TGCGCCAGCAGCCTACCGGGACAGGCTACCTACGAGCAGTACTTC.

In this sample, this clonotype turned up many times. The chain couples TRBV12-3 or TRBV12-4 to TRBJ1-5; no clear D. The CDR3 consists of 14 residues. V gave up 1 base and J gave up 4 bases, with 8 bases separating them. CDR3 nucleotides: TGTGCCAGCAGTTTAGAGAATCAAAATCAGCCCCAGCATTTT. Its protein is CASSLENQNQPQHF.

The count of this clonotype is one. The chain is built from TRBV2 and TRBJ1-1; possible D gene TRBD1, 5 bases. Trimming took 8 bases from V and 2 from J, leaving 18 bases between them. CDR1 and CDR2 from the germline V gene are SNHLY and FYNNEI. The CDR3 covers 15 residues. In DNA form, the CDR3 reads TGTGCCAGCGCCAACGGGAGGGACTCCAACACTGAAGCTTTCTTT. Its protein is CASANGRDSNTEAFF.

This clonotype was observed a single time. The chain has TRBV7-6 and TRBJ1-6; TRBD1 agrees at 7 bases. The V and J ends lost 5 bases and 3 bases, in that order; junction bases with no gene match: 7. The CDR3 contains 16 residues. Germline CDR1 and CDR2: SGHVS and FNYEAQ. CDR3 region: CASSPGGGFYNSPLHF. The CDR3 DNA follows: TGTGCCAGCAGCCCCGGAGGGGGCTTCTATAATTCACCCCTCCACTTT. The variable domain in full, with the rest retrieved from reference TRBV7-6 and TRBJ1-6, is GAGVSQSPRYKVTKRGQDVALRCDPISGHVSLYWYRQALGQGPEFLTYFNYEAQQDKSGLPNDRFSAERPEGSISTLTIQRTEQRDSAMYRCASSPGGGFYNSPLHFGNGTRLTVT.

V usage is TRBV25-1 and J usage is TRBJ2-7, with 8 bases identical to TRBD1. Unmatched junction bases numbered 8, after V lost 4 bases and J lost 3 bases. The CDR3 spans 15 residues. Germline assignment: CDR1 MGHDK and CDR2 SYGVNS. CDR3 coding DNA: TGTGCCAGCAGTGCGACAGGGGATGGAGGCTACGAGCAGTACTTC. It yields the protein CASSATGDGGYEQYF.

This clonotype was detected a few times. This chain connects TRBV6-5 to TRBJ2-5; a possible D gene is TRBD1 (5 bases). This CDR3 contains 14 residues. V was shortened by 4 bases and J by 4 bases, with 13 bases between the two germline ends. The germline CDR1 and CDR2 sequences are MNHEY and SVGAGI. In DNA form, the CDR3 reads TGTGCCAGCAGTTGGGGCGCGGTAGGAGAGACCCAGTACTTC. Translation: CASSWGAVGETQYF.

This clonotype was found many times. The chain uses TRBV29-1 and TRBJ2-5; D could derive from TRBD1 or TRBD2 (5 bases each). CDR3 length equals 14 residues. V shed 1 base and J shed 5 bases, with 14 bases lying between them. Germline V gene lookup returns CDR1 SQVTM and CDR2 ANQGSEA. CDR3 loop: CSVEVAGRMETQYF. The CDR3 DNA reads TGCAGCGTTGAAGTCGCAGGGAGAATGGAGACCCAGTACTTC.

In its sample, this clonotype was seen a few times. The chain combines TRBV5-1 with TRBJ2-7, with D perhaps TRBD1 (6 bases). Trimming shortened V by 0 bases and J by 6 bases, and 10 bases separated the two germline ends. Germline lookup yields CDR1 SGHRS and CDR2 YFSETQ. This CDR3 contains 13 residues. In nucleotides, the CDR3 is TGCGCCAGCAGCTTGGGGACAGCCCCCGAGCAGTACTTC. Its translation: CASSLGTAPEQYF. The full variable domain, with the rest looked up from reference TRBV5-1 and TRBJ2-7, is KAGVTQTPRYLIKTRGQQVTLSCSPISGHRSVSWYQQTPGQGLQFLFEYFSETQRNKGNFPGRFSGRQFSNSRSEMNVSTLELGDSALYLCASSLGTAPEQYFGPGTRLTVT.

A few counts support this clonotype. CDR3 nucleotides: TGTGCCAGCAGCCAGGGGACTAGCGGGCTCCTGACCCGACGGTACGAGCAGTACTTC. Translating gives CASSQGTSGLLTRRYEQYF. The chain couples TRBV7-2 to TRBJ2-7; 12 positions match TRBD2. Trimming took 5 bases from V and 4 from J; bases not matched to a gene: 18. Germline CDR1 is SGHTA and CDR2 is FQGNSA. This CDR3 contains 19 residues. The full variable domain, with the rest looked up from reference TRBV7-2 and TRBJ2-7, is GAGVSQSPSNKVTEKGKDVELRCDPISGHTALYWYRQSLGQGLEFLIYFQGNSAPDKSGLPSDRFSAERTGGSVSTLTIQRTQQEDSAVYLCASSQGTSGLLTRRYEQYFGPGTRLTVT.

This clonotype has more than one count but fewer than ten. The chain links TRBV7-8 to TRBJ2-2, with D possibly matching TRBD1 (6 bases). The CDR3 has 13 amino acids. From germline, CDR1 is SGHVS and CDR2 FQNEAQ. The V and J ends lost 5 bases and 7 bases respectively, with 11 bases between them. CDR3 amino acids: CASSDEGVGELFF. DNA of the CDR3: TGTGCCAGCAGCGACGAGGGGGTCGGGGAGCTGTTTTTT. Filled out from reference TRBV7-8 and TRBJ2-2, the complete variable domain reads GAGVSQSPRYKVAKRGQDVALRCDPISGHVSLFWYQQALGQGPEFLTYFQNEAQLDKSGLPSDRFFAERPEGSVSTLKIQRTQQEDSAVYLCASSDEGVGELFFGEGSRLTVL.

J is TRBJ2-7 and V is TRBV27; D unclear. This CDR3 has 13 residues. Germline V CDR1 and CDR2: MNHEY, SMNVEV (reference sequence). The ends were cut back, 6 bases at V and 5 bases at J, with 14 bases in the middle. Here the CDR3 reads CASSPLRDNEQYF. The CDR3 DNA follows: TGTGCCAGCAGCCCGCTTAGGGATAACGAGCAGTACTTC.

The CDR3 loop is CASSQGPRGPYEQYF. The CDR3, as DNA: TGTGCCAGCAGCCAAGGACCGCGGGGGCCTTACGAGCAGTACTTC. This chain joins TRBV9 and TRBJ2-7, with D possibly being TRBD2 (7 bases). Germline values: CDR1 SGDLS, CDR2 YYNGEE. V lost 4 bases, J lost 4 bases, and 18 bases lay in between. There are 15 residues in the CDR3.

This clonotype occurred a few times. The genes are TRBV10-3 and TRBJ1-5; TRBD1 matches 7 bases. Germline assignment: CDR1 ENHRY and CDR2 SYGVKD. This CDR3 region has 12 residues. Trimming cost V 10 bases and J 10 bases; bases outside gene matches: 10. CDR3 sequence: CATGTVISPQHF. The CDR3 bases are TGTGCCACCGGGACAGTAATCAGCCCCCAGCATTTT.

V gene TRBV4-1 combines with J gene TRBJ2-5; D gene ambiguous. The CDR3 runs to 15 residues. With 0 bases removed from V and 2 bases from J, the gap between germline ends came to 10 bases. Germline CDR1 MGHRA, CDR2 YSYEKL. The CDR3 loop reads CASSQDYADQETQYF. The CDR3 DNA follows: TGCGCCAGCAGCCAAGATTACGCTGATCAAGAGACCCAGTACTTC.

With respect to this clonotype: Being one base from a much bigger clone, this may be a read error. The chain has TRBV2 and TRBJ1-5; tentatively, D is TRBD1 (6 bases). Germline V lookup: CDR1 SNHLY, CDR2 FYNNEI. The CDR3 consists of 14 residues. In DNA, the CDR3 is TGTGCCAGCAGAGGTAATGGGGGCAATCGGCCCCAGCATTTT. As protein: CASRGNGGNRPQHF.

In its sample, this clonotype was seen a few times. The chain couples TRBV10-3 to TRBJ1-5, with D unresolved. Trimming removed 3 bases at V and 0 bases at J, with 6 bases between. This CDR3 is 14 amino acids long. CDR1 is ENHRY, CDR2 SYGVKD, per germline. The CDR3 sequence: CAISDWDSNQPQHF. CDR3 nucleotide sequence: TGTGCCATCAGTGATTGGGATAGCAATCAGCCCCAGCATTTT.

The chain has TRBV10-3 and TRBJ1-6, with TRBD1 identical over 7 bases. Germline V gene lookup returns CDR1 ENHRY and CDR2 SYGVKD. V gave up 3 bases and J gave up 10 bases; unmatched junction bases: 6. The CDR3 is 14 amino acids. The CDR3 nucleotides read TGTGCCATCAGTGAACGGCAGGGGGACTCACCCCTCCACTTT. This sequence encodes CAISERQGDSPLHF.

This clonotype was counted many times. The chain employs TRBV5-1 and TRBJ1-2; no clear D. Germline lookup yields CDR1 SGHRS and CDR2 YFSETQ. This CDR3 has 15 amino acids. The V gene lost 0 bases and the J gene lost 3 bases, with 12 bases spanning the gap. CDR3 bases: TGCGCCAGCAGCTTGGCTTCGGGTCGCGACTATGGCTACACCTTC. Its protein product is CASSLASGRDYGYTF.

At least ten counts were recorded for this clonotype. The chain links TRBV2 to TRBJ1-5, with D uncertain. Germline CDR1 and CDR2: SNHLY and FYNNEI. The CDR3 is 14 amino acids. V dropped 4 bases and J dropped 3 bases, with 10 bases sitting between them. The CDR3 coding sequence is TGTGCCAGCAGTGGTCCAGAGGCCAATCAGCCCCAGCATTTT. Protein sequence: CASSGPEANQPQHF.

Note on this clonotype: The junction departs from the called germline gene at one end, perhaps through a read error. Written as DNA, the CDR3 is TGCAGCGTCAAGAAGGGGCAGGGGGTTACTGGAAACACCACATATTTT. It is translated as CSVKKGQGVTGNTTYF. The rearrangement joins TRBV29-1 to TRBJ1-3, with 7 nucleotides matching TRBD1. The germline V gene encodes CDR1 SQVTM and CDR2 ANQGSEA. The CDR3 has 16 amino acids. The variable domain in full, with the rest retrieved from reference TRBV29-1 and TRBJ1-3, is SAVISQKPSRDICQRGTSLTIQCQVDSQVTMMFWYRQQPGQSLTLIATANQGSEATYESGFVIDKFPISRPNLTFSTLTVSNMSPEDSSIYLCSVKKGQGVTGNTTYFGEGSWLTVV.

The rearrangement links TRBV13 to TRBJ2-5; 7 bases match TRBD2. This CDR3 region has 15 residues. V gave up 5 bases and J gave up 3 bases; unmatched junction bases: 9. The germline V gene encodes CDR1 PRHDT and CDR2 FYEKMQ (reference sequence). The CDR3 spells CASSALAEGEETQYF. The DNA for the CDR3 is TGTGCCAGCAGCGCTCTAGCGGAAGGTGAAGAGACCCAGTACTTC.